Below, 27 T cell receptor beta chains from the same sample are listed, as sequenced in a study of blood T cell repertoires in COVID-19. Profiling relied on immunoSEQ multiplex PCR, and the TCRdb table lists in-frame clones only, not all of them. The repertoire holds roughly 380,000 clones, with less than 85% as singletons. The sample consisted of peripheral blood. The receptors derive from a woman younger than 30 with acute or convalescent COVID-19.

This rearrangement joins TRBV28 to TRBJ2-4, with D perhaps matching TRBD1 (5 bases). V was cut by 1 base and J by 0 bases, with 19 bases left in between. Germline V gene lookup returns CDR1 MDHEN and CDR2 SYDVKM. The CDR3 loop spans 19 amino acids. The CDR3 region is CASSLYRVRQFLAKNIQYF. The CDR3 DNA reads as TGTGCCAGCAGTTTATATCGCGTGCGACAGTTCTTAGCCAAAAACATTCAGTACTTC. Variable domain in full (rest from reference TRBV28 and TRBJ2-4): DVKVTQSSRYLVKRTGEKVFLECVQDMDHENMFWYRQDPGLGLRLIYFSYDVKMKEKGDIPEGYSVSREKKERFSLILESASTNQTSMYLCASSLYRVRQFLAKNIQYFGAGTRLSVL.

The rearrangement uses TRBV10-2 and TRBJ1-3; 7 bases are a match to TRBD1. CDR1 and CDR2 from the germline V gene are WSHSY and SAAADI. The CDR3 length is 18 residues. With 6 bases clipped from V and 0 bases from J, the junction kept 14 bases outside the gene matches. The CDR3 region has the DNA TGCGCCAGCAGAGGAGGTACCGGGACAGAAAGCTCTGGAAACACCATATATTTT. This gives the protein CASRGGTGTESSGNTIYF.

The chain couples TRBV5-7 to TRBJ1-2; perhaps TRBD1 as D (6 bases). TRBV5-7 is given ORF status, its function remaining uncertain. The CDR3 has 15 residues. V was trimmed by 0 bases and J by 3 bases, leaving 12 bases between them. The CDR3 nucleotides read TGTGCCAGCAGCTTGGCACAGGGAAGTGACTATGGCTACACCTTC. Encoded protein: CASSLAQGSDYGYTF.

The J gene is TRBJ1-5, the V gene TRBV28; D call uncertain. With 5 bases removed from V and 2 bases from J, the gap between germline ends came to 10 bases. The CDR3 length is 14 residues. The V gene's germline CDR1 is MDHEN and CDR2 SYDVKM. In DNA form, the CDR3 reads TGTGCCAGCAGTCACCGGAGAGGCAATCAGCCCCAGCATTTT. The encoded protein is CASSHRRGNQPQHF.

This clone was picked up one time. V and J are TRBV30 and TRBJ1-1, with D possibly being TRBD1 (6 bases). Trimming took off 0 bases at V and 11 bases at J, with 13 bases between the two ends. The length of the CDR3 is 12 residues. CDR1 and CDR2 (germline): GTSNPN, SVGIG (reference sequence). The CDR3 nucleotides are TGTGCCTGGAGTGTACAGGGCCTTGAGGCTTTCTTT. Translation: CAWSVQGLEAFF.

The V gene is TRBV12-3 or TRBV12-4, the J gene TRBJ1-1, with D unclear. This CDR3 contains 12 residues. V lost 6 bases and J 5 bases, leaving 10 bases between the germline ends. The CDR3, as DNA: TGTGCCAGCAGCCGAGAAATGACTGAAGCTTTCTTT. It is translated as CASSREMTEAFF.

The gene calls are TRBV6-4 and TRBJ1-1; no firm D call. The CDR3 contains 13 residues. The V gene's germline CDR1 is MRHNA and CDR2 SNTAGT. V was shortened by 2 bases and J by 3 bases, with 7 bases between the two germline ends. CDR3 in amino acids: CASSDGPYTEAFF. The CDR3 nucleotides read TGTGCCAGCAGTGACGGGCCTTACACTGAAGCTTTCTTT.

This chain joins TRBV3-1 (or the pseudogene TRBV3-2) and TRBJ2-2, with D maybe TRBD2 (5 bases). Germline CDR1 LGHDT, CDR2 YNNKEL (reference sequence). Trimming took off 4 bases at V and 1 base at J, with 10 bases between the two ends. CDR3 length: 15 residues. The chain's CDR3 is CASSPGELNTGELFF. CDR3 nucleotides: TGTGCCAGCAGCCCCGGGGAGCTGAACACCGGGGAGCTGTTTTTT.

In this sample, this clone turned up once. The V and J genes are TRBV5-4 and TRBJ2-2; 8 positions agree with TRBD2. The CDR3 is made up of 17 amino acids. The trim removed 0 bases at V and 2 bases at J, leaving 6 bases unmatched. Germline values: CDR1 SGHNT, CDR2 YYREEE (reference sequence). Here the CDR3 reads CASSLGLAGFNTGELFF. The CDR3 DNA is TGTGCCAGCAGCTTGGGCCTAGCGGGTTTTAACACCGGGGAGCTGTTTTTT.

This chain uses TRBV30 with TRBJ2-5; D may be TRBD2 (5 bases). The ends were cut back, 5 bases at V and 2 bases at J, with 15 bases in the middle. Germline CDR1 is GTSNPN and CDR2 is SVGIG (reference sequence). CDR3 length: 14 amino acids. CDR3 bases: TGTGCCTGGGGGCCGGGATCGGTACAAGAGACCCAGTACTTC. It is translated as CAWGPGSVQETQYF.

The chain combines TRBV11-2 with TRBJ2-7; D perhaps matches TRBD2 (6 bases). CDR1 and CDR2 (germline): SGHAT, FQNNGV. V shed 0 bases and J shed 4 bases, with 10 bases lying between them. The CDR3 runs to 14 residues. CDR3 DNA: TGTGCCAGCAGCTTAGACGCGGGGAGTTACGAGCAGTACTTC. Its protein is CASSLDAGSYEQYF.

The chain has TRBV14 and TRBJ1-4; D is unresolved. CDR1 SGHDN and CDR2 FVKESK come from the germline V gene. This CDR3 has 15 residues. The ends were cut back, 4 bases at V and 4 bases at J, with 13 bases in the middle. CDR3 coding DNA: TGTGCCAGCAGCCGCAGTACAGAATTTAATGAAAAACTGTTTTTT. Its translation is CASSRSTEFNEKLFF.

The rearrangement uses TRBV5-1 and TRBJ2-1; 7 nucleotides agree with TRBD2. Trimming cost V 0 bases and J 4 bases; bases outside gene matches: 7. The germline CDR1 and CDR2 sequences are SGHRS and YFSETQ. The CDR3 extends over 16 amino acids. CDR3: CASSLGGGSLYNEQFF. The CDR3, as DNA: TGCGCCAGCAGCTTGGGAGGCGGGAGCCTTTACAATGAGCAGTTCTTC.

The gene calls are TRBV19 and TRBJ1-5; the D gene is possibly TRBD1 (6 bases). Trimming shortened V by 7 bases and J by 7 bases, and 20 bases separated the two germline ends. The germline CDR1 and CDR2 sequences are LNHDA and SQIVND (reference sequence). CDR3 length equals 15 residues. The CDR3 DNA follows: TGTGCCAGTATAGCCGCGGGGGCAAGTACCCAGCCCCAGCATTTT. This codes for CASIAAGASTQPQHF.

The rearrangement uses TRBV7-2 and TRBJ2-7; TRBD2 might be the D (5 bases). Germline assignment: CDR1 SGHTA and CDR2 FQGNSA. V was shortened by 5 bases and J by 2 bases, with 13 bases between the two germline ends. This CDR3 is 14 amino acids long. DNA of the CDR3: TGTGCCAGCAGCATGGACTTGTTTACCTACGAGCAGTACTTC. Translation gives CASSMDLFTYEQYF.

The J gene is TRBJ1-3, the V gene TRBV6-5; TRBD1 matches 7 bases. There are 14 residues in the CDR3. The trim removed 6 bases at V and 6 bases at J, leaving 8 bases unmatched. The V gene's germline CDR1 is MNHEY and CDR2 SVGAGI. In DNA, the CDR3 is TGTGCCAGCAGGACACAGGGGACCCTAAACACCATATATTTT. It is translated as CASRTQGTLNTIYF.

The chain is built from TRBV21-1 and TRBJ1-1; the table's D gene call, TRBD1, was not cross checked with the DNA. TRBV21-1 is a listed pseudogene. There are 14 residues in the CDR3. Here the CDR3 reads CASIPPTLNTEAFF. The CDR3 DNA sequence: TGTGCCAGCATCCCTCCGACACTTAACACTGAAGCTTTCTTT.

This chain links TRBV27 with TRBJ2-7; 10 nucleotides align to TRBD2. Germline CDR1 reads MNHEY; CDR2 reads SMNVEV (reference sequence). This CDR3 is built from 14 residues. Trimming at V came to 6 bases and at J to 4 bases, leaving 6 bases not matched to a gene. CDR3 sequence: CASSPGLAVYEQYF. For the CDR3, the DNA is TGTGCCAGCAGCCCTGGACTAGCGGTATACGAGCAGTACTTC.

J is TRBJ2-7 and V is TRBV5-4, with a weak D call TRBD2 (6 bases). CDR3 length: 15 residues. Trimming took off 0 bases at V and 7 bases at J, with 17 bases between the two ends. The germline V gene has CDR1 SGHNT and CDR2 YYREEE (reference sequence). This chain's CDR3 is CASSLEPAKAGEQYF. The CDR3 region has the DNA TGTGCCAGCAGCTTGGAGCCGGCAAAAGCGGGTGAGCAGTACTTC.

V gene TRBV19 combines with J gene TRBJ2-6; D possibly corresponds to TRBD1 (7 bases). The germline V and J ends were trimmed by 4 bases and 0 bases, with 19 bases remaining between them. Germline V gene lookup returns CDR1 LNHDA and CDR2 SQIVND (reference sequence). This CDR3 has 19 residues. The CDR3 DNA sequence: TGTGCCAGTAGTAGAGTGATCCAGGGGGGAAGCTCTGGGGCCAACGTCCTGACTTTC. It is translated as CASSRVIQGGSSGANVLTF.

The chain couples TRBV2 to TRBJ2-7, with TRBD2 matching over 14 bases. With V trimmed by 6 bases and J by 0 bases, 7 bases remained unmatched. Germline CDR1 and CDR2: SNHLY and FYNNEI. This CDR3 comprises 17 residues. The CDR3 is CASRGGLAGASSYEQYF. CDR3 DNA: TGTGCCAGCAGAGGGGGACTAGCGGGGGCTTCCTCCTACGAGCAGTACTTC.

The rearrangement joins TRBV6-4 to TRBJ2-3; 10 nucleotides agree with TRBD2. Losses at the gene ends were 3 bases for V and 3 bases for J; bases not matched to a gene: 6. This CDR3 region has 16 residues. CDR1 is MRHNA and CDR2 is SNTAGT in the germline V gene. Written as DNA, the CDR3 is TGTGCCAGCAGTGATCTAGCGGGAGAGGGTACAGATACGCAGTATTTT. It is translated as CASSDLAGEGTDTQYF.

The chain employs TRBV7-9 and TRBJ1-3; D might be TRBD1 (5 bases). The V end lost 5 bases, the J end lost 2 bases, and 16 bases lay between the germline ends. This CDR3 comprises 16 residues. Per germline, CDR1 SEHNR and CDR2 FQNEAQ (reference sequence). The CDR3 coding sequence is TGTGCCAGCAGCCCAGGGAGGTGGGCACCTGGAAACACCATATATTTT. Its protein is CASSPGRWAPGNTIYF.

J is TRBJ2-5 and V is TRBV30; 11 bases agree with TRBD2. The CDR3 spans 17 residues. V gave up 7 bases and J gave up 6 bases; unmatched junction bases: 19. The germline V gene encodes CDR1 GTSNPN and CDR2 SVGIG (reference sequence). The CDR3 DNA follows: TGTGCCTCGGCCCCATCCGGTAGCGGGGGGGCCGTACAGACCCAGTACTTC. Translating gives CASAPSGSGGAVQTQYF.

The chain has TRBV7-9 and TRBJ2-7; 9 bases match TRBD1. The germline V gene encodes CDR1 SEHNR and CDR2 FQNEAQ (reference sequence). This CDR3 comprises 16 residues. Germline trimming cut 5 bases from V and 4 bases from J; bases unmatched to any gene: 12. The CDR3 loop reads CASSHAPGTGWYEQYF. CDR3 sequence (DNA): TGTGCCAGCAGCCACGCGCCCGGGACAGGGTGGTACGAGCAGTACTTC.

This clone was observed at least ten times. The CDR3: CASSLAGGISYEQYF. CDR3 nucleotides: TGTGCCAGCAGCTTGGCTGGGGGCATCTCCTACGAGCAGTACTTC. The J gene is TRBJ2-7, the V gene TRBV5-4, with TRBD1 as a possible D gene (6 bases). V was pared by 0 bases and J by 0 bases, with 10 bases between. This CDR3 has 15 residues. Germline V gene sequence: CDR1 SGHNT, CDR2 YYREEE (reference sequence). Complete variable domain (other parts from reference TRBV5-4 and TRBJ2-7): ETGVTQSPTHLIKTRGQQVTLRCSSQSGHNTVSWYQQALGQGPQFIFQYYREEENGRGNFPPRFSGLQFPNYSSELNVNALELDDSALYLCASSLAGGISYEQYFGPGTRLTVT.

The J gene is TRBJ1-1, the V gene TRBV10-2; D is perhaps TRBD1 (6 bases). The V end was cut by 7 bases, the J end by 0 bases, with 24 bases between. This CDR3 region has 18 residues. Germline V gives CDR1 WSHSY, CDR2 SAAADI. This CDR3 reads CASTYQGGVVDMNTEAFF. Here the CDR3 DNA reads TGCGCCAGCACATACCAAGGGGGGGTCGTTGACATGAACACTGAAGCTTTCTTT.